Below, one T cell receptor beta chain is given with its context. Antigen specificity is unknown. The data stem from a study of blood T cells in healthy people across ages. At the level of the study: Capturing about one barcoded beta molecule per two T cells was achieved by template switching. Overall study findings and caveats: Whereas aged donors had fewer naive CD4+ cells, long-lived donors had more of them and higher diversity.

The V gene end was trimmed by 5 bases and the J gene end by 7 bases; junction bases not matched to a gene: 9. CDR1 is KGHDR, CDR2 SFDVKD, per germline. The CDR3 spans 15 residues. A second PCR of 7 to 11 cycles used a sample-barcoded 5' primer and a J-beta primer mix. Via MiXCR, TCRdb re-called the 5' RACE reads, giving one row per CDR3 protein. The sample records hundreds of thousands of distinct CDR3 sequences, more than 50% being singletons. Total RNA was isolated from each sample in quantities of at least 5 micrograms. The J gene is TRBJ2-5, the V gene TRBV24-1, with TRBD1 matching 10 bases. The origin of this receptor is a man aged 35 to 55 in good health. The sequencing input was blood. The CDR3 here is CATSVGTGAVGTQYF. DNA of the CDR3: TGTGCCACCAGTGTCGGGACAGGGGCCGTCGGGACCCAGTACTTC.